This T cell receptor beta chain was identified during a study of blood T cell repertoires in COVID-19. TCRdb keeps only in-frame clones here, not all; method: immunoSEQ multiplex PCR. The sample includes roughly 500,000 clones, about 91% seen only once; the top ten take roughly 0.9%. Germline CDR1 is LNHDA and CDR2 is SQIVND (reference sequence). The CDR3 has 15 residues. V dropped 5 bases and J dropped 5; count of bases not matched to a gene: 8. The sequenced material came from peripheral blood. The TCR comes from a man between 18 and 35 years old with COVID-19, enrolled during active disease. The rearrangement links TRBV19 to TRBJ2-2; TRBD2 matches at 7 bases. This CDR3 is CASSRERGRTGELFF. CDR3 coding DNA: TGTGCCAGTAGTCGGGAGCGGGGACGGACCGGGGAGCTGTTTTTT.